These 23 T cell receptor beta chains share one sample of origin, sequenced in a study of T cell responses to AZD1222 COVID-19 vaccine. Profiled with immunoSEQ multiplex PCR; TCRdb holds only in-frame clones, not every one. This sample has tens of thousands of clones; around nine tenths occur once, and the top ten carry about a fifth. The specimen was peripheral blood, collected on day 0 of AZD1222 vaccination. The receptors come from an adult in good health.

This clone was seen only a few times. CDR3 in amino acids: CASSTGWGTVDEKLFF. The CDR3 DNA reads as TGTGCCAGCAGTACGGGATGGGGGACCGTAGATGAAAAACTGTTTTTT. The V gene is TRBV2, the J gene TRBJ1-4, with D tentatively TRBD1 (5 bases). The CDR3 is 16 amino acids. With 5 bases removed from V and 6 bases from J, the gap between germline ends came to 19 bases. Germline V gene sequence: CDR1 SNHLY, CDR2 FYNNEI.

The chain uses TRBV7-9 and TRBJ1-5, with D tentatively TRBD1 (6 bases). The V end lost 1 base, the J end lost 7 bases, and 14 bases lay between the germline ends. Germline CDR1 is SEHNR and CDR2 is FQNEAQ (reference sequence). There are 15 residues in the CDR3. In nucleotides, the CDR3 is TGTGCCAGCAGCTTAGGACCCAGGGGCGGACAGCCCCAGCATTTT. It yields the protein CASSLGPRGGQPQHF.

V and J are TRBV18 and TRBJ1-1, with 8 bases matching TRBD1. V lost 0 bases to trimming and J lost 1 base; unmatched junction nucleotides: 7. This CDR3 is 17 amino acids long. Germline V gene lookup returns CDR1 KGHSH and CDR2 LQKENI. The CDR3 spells CASSPPNPGQGNTEAFF. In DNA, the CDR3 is TGTGCCAGCTCACCACCTAACCCTGGACAGGGGAACACTGAAGCTTTCTTT. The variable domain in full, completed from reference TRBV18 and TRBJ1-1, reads NAGVMQNPRHLVRRRGQEARLRCSPMKGHSHVYWYRQLPEEGLKFMVYLQKENIIDESGMPKERFSAEFPKEGPSILRIQQVVRGDSAAYFCASSPPNPGQGNTEAFFGQGTRLTVV.

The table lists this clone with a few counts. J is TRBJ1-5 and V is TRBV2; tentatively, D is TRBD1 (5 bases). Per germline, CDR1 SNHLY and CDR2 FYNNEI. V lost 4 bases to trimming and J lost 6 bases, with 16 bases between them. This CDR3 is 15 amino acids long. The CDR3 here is CASSGPGRGSQPQHF. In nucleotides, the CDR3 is TGTGCCAGCAGTGGGCCCGGAAGGGGAAGTCAGCCCCAGCATTTT.

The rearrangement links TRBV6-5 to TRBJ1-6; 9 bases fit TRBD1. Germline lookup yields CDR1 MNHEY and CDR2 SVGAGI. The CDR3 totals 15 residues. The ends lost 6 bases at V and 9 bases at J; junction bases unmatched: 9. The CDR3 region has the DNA TGTGCCAGCAGACCACAGGGGGCGCTAGGTTCACCCCTCCACTTT. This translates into CASRPQGALGSPLHF.

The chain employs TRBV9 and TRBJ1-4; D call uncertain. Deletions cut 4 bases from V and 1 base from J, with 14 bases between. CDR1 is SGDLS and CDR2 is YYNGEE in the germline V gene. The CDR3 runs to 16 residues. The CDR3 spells CASSRFGRLTNEKLFF. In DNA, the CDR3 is TGTGCCAGCAGCCGCTTTGGCAGGCTAACTAATGAAAAACTGTTTTTT.

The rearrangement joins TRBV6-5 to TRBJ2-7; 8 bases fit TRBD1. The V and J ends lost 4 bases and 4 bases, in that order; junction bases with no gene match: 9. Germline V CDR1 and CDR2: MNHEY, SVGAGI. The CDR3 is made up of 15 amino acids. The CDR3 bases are TGTGCCAGCAGTTCCAAAGGACAGGGTCTGTACGAGCAGTACTTC. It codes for CASSSKGQGLYEQYF.

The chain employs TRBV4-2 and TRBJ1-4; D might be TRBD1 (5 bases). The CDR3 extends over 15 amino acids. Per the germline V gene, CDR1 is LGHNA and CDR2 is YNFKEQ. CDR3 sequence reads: CATRGGETTNEKLFF. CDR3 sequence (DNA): TGTGCTACGCGGGGGGGAGAAACGACTAATGAAAAACTGTTTTTT.

CDR3 amino acids: CASWDSSYEQYF. CDR3 DNA: TGTGCTAGTTGGGACAGCTCCTACGAGCAGTACTTC. The V call is TRBV12-5, the J call TRBJ2-7, with 7 bases lining up with TRBD1. After removal of 8 bases from V and 0 bases from J, the junction contained 1 base not matched to a gene. Looked up from germline, CDR1 is LGHNT and CDR2 is FRNRAP. The CDR3 has 12 amino acids.

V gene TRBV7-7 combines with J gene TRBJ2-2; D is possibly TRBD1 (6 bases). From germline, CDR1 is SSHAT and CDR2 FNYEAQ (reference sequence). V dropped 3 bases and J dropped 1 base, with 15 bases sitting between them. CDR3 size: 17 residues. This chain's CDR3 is CASSLGTGRWNTGELFF. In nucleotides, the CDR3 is TGTGCCAGCAGCTTGGGCACAGGGAGATGGAACACCGGGGAGCTGTTTTTT.

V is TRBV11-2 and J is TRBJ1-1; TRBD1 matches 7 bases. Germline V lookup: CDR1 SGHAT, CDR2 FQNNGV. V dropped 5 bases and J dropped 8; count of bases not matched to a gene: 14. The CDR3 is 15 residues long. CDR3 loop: CASSGGQPVQGEAFF. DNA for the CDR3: TGTGCCAGCAGCGGGGGACAGCCGGTTCAGGGGGAAGCTTTCTTT.

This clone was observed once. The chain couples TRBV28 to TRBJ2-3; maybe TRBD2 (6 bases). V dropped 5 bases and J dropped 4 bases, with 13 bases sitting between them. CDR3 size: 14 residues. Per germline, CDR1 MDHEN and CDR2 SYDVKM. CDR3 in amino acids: CASSRGSRADTQYF. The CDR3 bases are TGTGCCAGCAGTCGGGGGAGTCGGGCAGATACGCAGTATTTT.

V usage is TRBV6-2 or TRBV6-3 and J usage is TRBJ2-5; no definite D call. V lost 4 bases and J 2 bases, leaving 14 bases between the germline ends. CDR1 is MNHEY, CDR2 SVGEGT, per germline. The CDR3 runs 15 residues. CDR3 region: CASSSPAAAQETQYF. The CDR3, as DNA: TGTGCCAGCAGTTCCCCCGCGGCGGCTCAAGAGACCCAGTACTTC.

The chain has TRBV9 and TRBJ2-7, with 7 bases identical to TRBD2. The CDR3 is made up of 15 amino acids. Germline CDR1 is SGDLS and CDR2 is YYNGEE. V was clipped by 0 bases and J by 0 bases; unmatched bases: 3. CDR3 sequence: CASSVEAGSSYEQYF. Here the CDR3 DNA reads TGTGCCAGCAGCGTAGAAGCGGGAAGCTCCTACGAGCAGTACTTC.

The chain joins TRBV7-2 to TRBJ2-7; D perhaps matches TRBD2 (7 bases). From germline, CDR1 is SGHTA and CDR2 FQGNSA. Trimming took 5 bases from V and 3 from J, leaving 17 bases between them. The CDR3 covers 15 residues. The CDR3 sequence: CASSTAGGRFYEQYF. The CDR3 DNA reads TGTGCCAGCAGCACCGCCGGGGGGCGCTTCTACGAGCAGTACTTC.

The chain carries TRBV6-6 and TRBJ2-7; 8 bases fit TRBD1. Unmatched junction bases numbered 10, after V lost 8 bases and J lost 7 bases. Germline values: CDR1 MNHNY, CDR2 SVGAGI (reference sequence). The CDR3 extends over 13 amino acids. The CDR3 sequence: CASAGQVVREQYF. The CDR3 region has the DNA TGTGCCAGCGCGGGACAGGTAGTAAGGGAGCAGTACTTC.

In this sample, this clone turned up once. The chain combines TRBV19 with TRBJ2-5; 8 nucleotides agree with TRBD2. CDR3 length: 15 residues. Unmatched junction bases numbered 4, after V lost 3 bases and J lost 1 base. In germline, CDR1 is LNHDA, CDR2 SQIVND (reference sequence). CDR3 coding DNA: TGTGCCAGTAGTATGATAACTAGCGGCCAAGAGACCCAGTACTTC. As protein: CASSMITSGQETQYF.

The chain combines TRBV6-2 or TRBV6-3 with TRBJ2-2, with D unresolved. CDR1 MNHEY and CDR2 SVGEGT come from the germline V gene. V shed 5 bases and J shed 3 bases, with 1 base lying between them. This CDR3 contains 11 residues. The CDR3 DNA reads TGTGCCAGCAGTCACACCGGGGAGCTGTTTTTT. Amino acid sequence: CASSHTGELFF.

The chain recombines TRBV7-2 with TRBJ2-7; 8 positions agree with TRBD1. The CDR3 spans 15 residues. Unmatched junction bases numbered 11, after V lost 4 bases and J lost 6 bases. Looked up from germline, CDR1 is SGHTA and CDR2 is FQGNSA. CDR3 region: CASSYSGGASPEQYF. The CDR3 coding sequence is TGTGCCAGCAGCTATTCAGGGGGCGCGTCCCCCGAGCAGTACTTC.

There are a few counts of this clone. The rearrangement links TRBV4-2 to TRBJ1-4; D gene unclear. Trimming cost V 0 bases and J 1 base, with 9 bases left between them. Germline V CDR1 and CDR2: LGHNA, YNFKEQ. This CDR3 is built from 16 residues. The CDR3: CASSQDWARTNEKLFF. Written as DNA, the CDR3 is TGTGCCAGCAGCCAAGATTGGGCAAGAACTAATGAAAAACTGTTTTTT.

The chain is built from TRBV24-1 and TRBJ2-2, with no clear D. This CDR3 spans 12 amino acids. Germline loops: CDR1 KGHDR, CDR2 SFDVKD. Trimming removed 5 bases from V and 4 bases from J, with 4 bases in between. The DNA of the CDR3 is TGTGCCACCAGTGGGGTCACCGGGGAGCTGTTTTTT. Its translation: CATSGVTGELFF.

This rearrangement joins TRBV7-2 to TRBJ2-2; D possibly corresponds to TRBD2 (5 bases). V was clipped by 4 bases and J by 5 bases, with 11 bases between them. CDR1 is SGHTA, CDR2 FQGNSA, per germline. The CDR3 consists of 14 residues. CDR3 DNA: TGTGCCAGCAGCTCTAGCCGAACAACCGGGGAGCTGTTTTTT. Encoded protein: CASSSSRTTGELFF.

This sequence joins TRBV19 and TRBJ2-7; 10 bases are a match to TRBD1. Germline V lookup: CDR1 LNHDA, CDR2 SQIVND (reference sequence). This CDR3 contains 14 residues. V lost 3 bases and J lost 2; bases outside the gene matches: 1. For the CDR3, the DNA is TGTGCCAGTAGTATTGGACAGGGGGCCTACGAGCAGTACTTC. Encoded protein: CASSIGQGAYEQYF. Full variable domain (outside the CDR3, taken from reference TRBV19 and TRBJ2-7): DGGITQSPKYLFRKEGQNVTLSCEQNLNHDAMYWYRQDPGQGLRLIYYSQIVNDFQKGDIAEGYSVSREKKESFPLTVTSAQKNPTAFYLCASSIGQGAYEQYFGPGTRLTVT.